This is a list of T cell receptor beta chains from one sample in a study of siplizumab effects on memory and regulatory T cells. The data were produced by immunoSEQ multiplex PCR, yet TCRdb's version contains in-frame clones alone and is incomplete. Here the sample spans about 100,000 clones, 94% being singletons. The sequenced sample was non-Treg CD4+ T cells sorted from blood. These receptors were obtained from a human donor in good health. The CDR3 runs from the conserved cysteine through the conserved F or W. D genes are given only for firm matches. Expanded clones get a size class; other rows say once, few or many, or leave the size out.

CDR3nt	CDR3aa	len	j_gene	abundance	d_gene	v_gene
TGTGCCAGTACTAGTAGCGGGCGCGAGACCCAGTACTTC	CASTSSGRETQYF	13	TRBJ2-5	.	TRBD2	TRBV19
TGCAGCGCATGGACAGGGGTAAAGTACGAGCAGTACTTC	CSAWTGVKYEQYF	13	TRBJ2-7	.	TRBD1	TRBV29-1
TGCGCCAGCAGCTTGCGCGGCAGCGGGAGGACCCGGGATTCTGGGGCCAACGTCCTGACTTTC	CASSLRGSGRTRDSGANVLTF	21	TRBJ2-6	.	TRBD2	TRBV5-1
TGCAGCGTGACACTGGCGGGCTACGAGCAGTACTTC	CSVTLAGYEQYF	12	TRBJ2-7	.	.	TRBV29-1
TGTGCCAGCAGCTTGTCGTTGGGTAGCACAGATACGCAGTATTTT	CASSLSLGSTDTQYF	15	TRBJ2-3	.	.	TRBV11-2
TGTGCCAGCAGTTTTGGGCAACTCTATGGCTACACCTTC	CASSFGQLYGYTF	13	TRBJ1-2	.	.	TRBV28
TGTGCCAGCAGCTTAGTAGGGGAGACACACAGAGGGAGGGGATATGGCTACACCTTC	CASSLVGETHRGRGYGYTF	19	TRBJ1-2	.	.	TRBV7-9
TGTGCCAGCAGCCAACCTGGGATTGGCCACATTCAGTACTTC	CASSQPGIGHIQYF	14	TRBJ2-4	.	.	TRBV14
TGTGCCAGCAGCGCGCTAGCGAAAACAGATACGCAGTATTTT	CASSALAKTDTQYF	14	TRBJ2-3	.	.	TRBV9
TGCGCCAGCAGCCCAGGGACTAGCGGGGACACAGATACGCAGTATTTT	CASSPGTSGDTDTQYF	16	TRBJ2-3	.	TRBD2	TRBV5-1
TGTGCCAGCAGCTTCGAAGGGGCCTCTAATCAGCCCCAGCATTTT	CASSFEGASNQPQHF	15	TRBJ1-5	.	.	TRBV7-9
TGTGCCTGGGGAGGACCGGGCTATGGCTACACCTTC	CAWGGPGYGYTF	12	TRBJ1-2	.	.	TRBV30
TGTGCCAGCAGCTACGGACAGATTGCAACTAATGAAAAACTGTTTTTT	CASSYGQIATNEKLFF	16	TRBJ1-4	.	.	TRBV5-6
TGCGCCAGCAGTGAATCGGGCTACGAGCAGTACTTC	CASSESGYEQYF	12	TRBJ2-7	.	.	TRBV10-1
TGTGCCAGTACCATCCATGGCTCCTACAATGAGCAGTTCTTC	CASTIHGSYNEQFF	14	TRBJ2-1	.	.	TRBV19
TGTGCCAGCAGTTTATTCTCGCGGGTTGTCGGGGAGCTGTTTTTT	CASSLFSRVVGELFF	15	TRBJ2-2	.	.	TRBV27
TGCAGCGTTTGGGGGGCCAGCACCGGGGAGCTGTTTTTT	CSVWGASTGELFF	13	TRBJ2-2	.	.	TRBV29-1
TGTGCCGGAGGGTTGGGGGCAGGGGAGCAGTTCTTC	CAGGLGAGEQFF	12	TRBJ2-1	.	.	TRBV2
TGTGCCAGCAGTTTAAACCCCGCTGGGACAGGGACCGGTCTTTACGAGCAGTACTTC	CASSLNPAGTGTGLYEQYF	19	TRBJ2-7	.	TRBD1	TRBV7-6
TGTGCCAGCATTGCGCTTAGGGGGGTCAATGGCTACACCTTC	CASIALRGVNGYTF	14	TRBJ1-2	.	.	TRBV2
TGCGCCAGCTTCCCCTCGGGGGGTTTTGAGACCCAGTACTTC	CASFPSGGFETQYF	14	TRBJ2-5	once	TRBD2	TRBV5-1
TGTGCCAGCAGCGTAGATGATGCATACTCTGGAAACACCATATATTTT	CASSVDDAYSGNTIYF	16	TRBJ1-3	.	.	TRBV9
TGTGCCAGCAGATCTTTAGCGGGAGGGCCAGATACGCAGTATTTT	CASRSLAGGPDTQYF	15	TRBJ2-3	.	TRBD2	TRBV28
TGTGCCAGCACCGCCGGGACCCAGCGTCAGCCCCAGCATTTT	CASTAGTQRQPQHF	14	TRBJ1-5	.	.	TRBV2
TGTGCCAGTAGTATCGAGTCTAGCGGGAGCTACAATGAGCAGTTCTTC	CASSIESSGSYNEQFF	16	TRBJ2-1	.	TRBD2	TRBV19
TGTGCCAGCAGCTTGGGGACTAGCCTTAGCACAGATACGCAGTATTTT	CASSLGTSLSTDTQYF	16	TRBJ2-3	few	TRBD2	TRBV5-4
TGTGCCTGGACCCACTGGCATATATCTTCTGGAAACACCATATATTTT	CAWTHWHISSGNTIYF	16	TRBJ1-3	once	.	TRBV30
TGTGCCAGCAGCTTGGTGCGTCCCGAGGGGGAGACCCAGTACTTC	CASSLVRPEGETQYF	15	TRBJ2-5	.	.	TRBV5-4
TGTGCCAGCAGTAGCCAGGGAAGGCAGCCCCAGCATTTT	CASSSQGRQPQHF	13	TRBJ1-5	.	.	TRBV28
TGTGCCAGCAGTGGGACAGGGATTGCCATTCAGTACTTC	CASSGTGIAIQYF	13	TRBJ2-4	.	TRBD1	TRBV6-1
TGCGCCAGCAGCCAACAGGGGGGGAACACTGAAGCTTTCTTT	CASSQQGGNTEAFF	14	TRBJ1-1	.	TRBD1	TRBV5-1
TGTGCCAGCACCAGACTAGCGGGACGGCCCTACGAGCAGTACTTC	CASTRLAGRPYEQYF	15	TRBJ2-7	.	TRBD2	TRBV28
TGTGCCAGCAGCTTAAACTCAGGGGAGGGCTACACCTTC	CASSLNSGEGYTF	13	TRBJ1-2	.	.	TRBV7-3
TGTGCCAGCAGCTCAGGACTAGCGCAGACCGGGGAGCTGTTTTTT	CASSSGLAQTGELFF	15	TRBJ2-2	.	TRBD2	TRBV5-4
TGTGCCAGCAGACGACGGTGGGATCAGCCCCAGCATTTT	CASRRRWDQPQHF	13	TRBJ1-5	.	.	TRBV7-2
TGTGCCAGCAGCAAAGCCCGACGAATCGCGGGCGGCACAGATACGCAGTATTTT	CASSKARRIAGGTDTQYF	18	TRBJ2-3	.	.	TRBV21-1
TGCAGCGTTCAGGGCCCACGAGGGCCCTACGAGCAGTACTTC	CSVQGPRGPYEQYF	14	TRBJ2-7	.	.	TRBV29-1
TGTGCCAGCAAAGGCGATAGCTCCTACAATGAGCAGTTCTTC	CASKGDSSYNEQFF	14	TRBJ2-1	.	.	TRBV2
TGCGCCAGCAGCCACCAAGACAGGGGGCCCACTAAGGGCTACACCTTC	CASSHQDRGPTKGYTF	16	TRBJ1-2	.	TRBD1	TRBV4-1
TGTGCCAGCAGTGAACGGGGGGCCCCCGGGGAGCTGTTTTTT	CASSERGAPGELFF	14	TRBJ2-2	.	.	TRBV2
TGTGCCAGCAGTTCCTCCGGGACAGGGGTCAACGAGCAGTACTTC	CASSSSGTGVNEQYF	15	TRBJ2-7	.	TRBD1	TRBV28
TGTGCCAGTAGTATGACAGGGAGAGATCAGCCCCAGCATTTT	CASSMTGRDQPQHF	14	TRBJ1-5	.	TRBD1	TRBV19
TGCGCCAGCAGCTTGAGCCCCCAGACTCAAGAGACCCAGTACTTC	CASSLSPQTQETQYF	15	TRBJ2-5	.	.	TRBV5-1
TGTGCTAGCAGCTTAGTTCTCTCTGGGGCCAACGTCCTGACTTTC	CASSLVLSGANVLTF	15	TRBJ2-6	.	.	TRBV7-7
TGCGCCAGCAGCCAAGTGTTCCAGCGTGGTGGAGAGTACTTC	CASSQVFQRGGEYF	14	TRBJ2-5	.	.	TRBV4-1